Shown below are 23 T cell receptor beta chains from a single sample sequenced in a study of shared clonotypes between healthy human individuals. Naive CD8 cells, CD45RO-negative and positively selected for CCR7, excluded terminally differentiated effector memory CD45RA+ cells. Data came from immunoSEQ multiplex PCR; TCRdb stores just in-frame clones and leaves some out. The profile covers nearly 2 million clones, with 85% to 95% appearing a single time and 1.2% taken by the ten largest. The sequencing sample was made of naive CD8+ T cells sorted from blood. These receptors came from a man between 18 and 35 years old in good health.

Notes on this clone: At one of its ends the junction is not consistent with the germline gene, which may arise from a read error. V gene TRBV11-2 combines with J gene TRBJ2-7, with no clear D. Per germline, CDR1 SGHAT and CDR2 FQNNGV. CDR3 length: 13 residues. CDR3 in amino acids: CASTLAGAYEQYF. DNA of the CDR3: TGTGCCAGCACCTTAGCCGGAGCCTACGAGCAGTACTTC.

The DNA of the CDR3 is TGTGCCAGCAGCCATCCCGGAGACATGCTTGAGACCCAGTACTTC. This codes for CASSHPGDMLETQYF. This chain connects TRBV7-9 to TRBJ2-5; D is unclear. Trimming removed 5 bases at V and 5 bases at J, with 18 bases between. The germline CDR1 and CDR2 sequences are SEHNR and FQNEAQ (reference sequence). This CDR3 is built from 15 residues.

This chain uses TRBV6-5 with TRBJ2-7, with D perhaps TRBD2 (5 bases). This CDR3 contains 16 residues. V was shortened by 0 bases and J by 5 bases, with 17 bases between the two germline ends. CDR1 is MNHEY, CDR2 SVGAGI, per germline. The CDR3 reads CASSYSLHAGMDEQYF. As DNA, the CDR3 is TGTGCCAGCAGTTACTCCCTACACGCCGGGATGGACGAGCAGTACTTC.

The chain combines TRBV7-3 with TRBJ2-2; D not certain. Trimming cost V 5 bases and J 2 bases, with 6 bases left between them. The CDR3 is 13 residues long. Germline V gene lookup returns CDR1 SGHTA and CDR2 FQGTGA. CDR3 region: CASSHGNTGELFF. CDR3 nucleotides: TGTGCCAGCAGCCATGGCAACACCGGGGAGCTGTTTTTT.

The chain employs TRBV5-6 and TRBJ2-4; TRBD1 might be the D (5 bases). CDR1 is SGHDT and CDR2 is YYEEEE in the germline V gene. Trimming removed 4 bases at V and 3 bases at J, with 5 bases between. The CDR3 totals 12 residues. CDR3 in DNA: TGTGCCAGCAGCGACAGCAAAAACATTCAGTACTTC. It encodes CASSDSKNIQYF.

The chain carries TRBV4-3 and TRBJ2-2, with D possibly being TRBD2 (6 bases). Trimming shortened V by 7 bases and J by 5 bases, and 11 bases separated the two germline ends. This CDR3 has 13 residues. The germline gives CDR1 LGHNA, CDR2 YSLEER. This chain's CDR3 is CASTPGTTGELFF. DNA for the CDR3: TGCGCCAGCACCCCGGGGACTACCGGGGAGCTGTTTTTT.

This clone has only one observation. This chain uses TRBV18 with TRBJ1-1; 8 bases align to TRBD1. Germline V lookup: CDR1 KGHSH, CDR2 LQKENI. V gave up 3 bases and J gave up 3 bases; unmatched junction bases: 6. The CDR3 sequence is 15 residues long. The CDR3 sequence: CASSPTLGQDTEAFF. CDR3 DNA sequence: TGTGCCAGCTCACCTACCCTGGGACAGGACACTGAAGCTTTCTTT.

The gene calls are TRBV5-4 and TRBJ2-7; 10 nucleotides line up with TRBD1. Germline CDR1 SGHNT, CDR2 YYREEE (reference sequence). The V and J ends lost 0 bases and 3 bases, in that order; junction bases with no gene match: 6. The length of the CDR3 is 16 residues. CDR3 nucleotide sequence: TGTGCCAGCAGCTTGGGGGGACAGGGGATAGACTACGAGCAGTACTTC. Translation gives CASSLGGQGIDYEQYF.

The chain is built from TRBV11-2 and TRBJ2-2; no definite D call. Trimming cost V 0 bases and J 6 bases, with 8 bases left between them. Germline V gene sequence: CDR1 SGHAT, CDR2 FQNNGV. The CDR3 loop spans 14 amino acids. CDR3 DNA: TGTGCCAGCAGCTTAGATCTCGGCTCCGGGGAGCTGTTTTTT. The encoded protein is CASSLDLGSGELFF.

This clone came up once. The genes are TRBV7-9 and TRBJ2-5; no firm D call. CDR1 and CDR2 (germline): SEHNR, FQNEAQ (reference sequence). The length of the CDR3 is 14 residues. V lost 1 base and J 1 base, leaving 7 bases between the germline ends. In DNA, the CDR3 is TGTGCCAGCAGCTTAGACTCACTCCAAGAGACCCAGTACTTC. It is translated as CASSLDSLQETQYF.

This clone was found once. The V call is TRBV5-8, the J call TRBJ1-4; possibly TRBD1 for D (6 bases). The CDR3 sequence is 16 residues long. The V gene lost 0 bases and the J gene lost 5 bases, with 14 bases spanning the gap. Germline CDR1 and CDR2: SGHTS and YDEGEE. The CDR3 reads CASSLAVRQGNEKLFF. CDR3 nucleotides: TGTGCCAGCAGCTTGGCCGTGAGGCAGGGGAATGAAAAACTGTTTTTT. The full variable domain, rest sourced from reference TRBV5-8 and TRBJ1-4, is EAGVTQSPTHLIKTRGQQATLRCSPISGHTSVYWYQQALGLGLQFLLWYDEGEERNRGNFPPRFSGRQFPNYSSELNVNALELEDSALYLCASSLAVRQGNEKLFFGSGTQLSVL.

J is TRBJ2-1 and V is TRBV4-1, with 13 bases matching TRBD2. The V segment lost 7 bases and the J segment 6 bases; nucleotides outside the gene matches: 6. The CDR3 is 15 residues long. Germline CDR1 MGHRA, CDR2 YSYEKL. The CDR3 sequence: CASTWTSGGPNEQFF. CDR3 nucleotides: TGCGCCAGCACCTGGACTAGCGGGGGCCCCAATGAGCAGTTCTTC.

The chain carries TRBV6-1 and TRBJ2-7; 8 bases align to TRBD2. The CDR3 runs to 11 residues. Germline lookup yields CDR1 MNHNS and CDR2 SASEGT. With V trimmed by 11 bases and J by 5 bases, 5 bases remained unmatched. The CDR3 loop is CAHRTSHEQYF. CDR3 bases: TGTGCCCATCGGACTAGCCACGAGCAGTACTTC.

The J gene is TRBJ1-2, the V gene TRBV5-1, with D uncertain. This CDR3 is built from 12 residues. Germline values: CDR1 SGHRS, CDR2 YFSETQ. Trimming left V 0 bases short and J 6 bases short, with 6 bases between. The CDR3 DNA sequence: TGCGCCAGCAGCTTGGGAGTCAATGGCTACACCTTC. Protein: CASSLGVNGYTF.

This sequence joins TRBV13 and TRBJ1-3; D is possibly TRBD1 (6 bases). V lost 6 bases to trimming and J lost 1 base, with 13 bases between them. CDR3 length: 15 residues. Germline V CDR1 and CDR2: PRHDT, FYEKMQ (reference sequence). Here the CDR3 reads CASRPKGQSGNTIYF. In DNA form, the CDR3 reads TGTGCCAGCAGACCAAAAGGACAGTCTGGAAACACCATATATTTT. Together with reference TRBV13 and TRBJ1-3, the CDR3 gives the full variable domain: AAGVIQSPRHLIKEKRETATLKCYPIPRHDTVYWYQQGPGQDPQFLISFYEKMQSDKGSIPDRFSAQQFSDYHSELNMSSLELGDSALYFCASRPKGQSGNTIYFGEGSWLTVV.

In its sample, this clone was seen once. The rearrangement uses TRBV11-2 and TRBJ1-2, with a tentative D call TRBD1 (6 bases). This CDR3 region has 15 residues. V was trimmed by 0 bases and J by 6 bases, leaving 14 bases between them. Germline V CDR1 and CDR2: SGHAT, FQNNGV. In DNA form, the CDR3 reads TGTGCCAGCAGCTTAGATCCGAGACAGGTACATGGCTACACCTTC. Protein product: CASSLDPRQVHGYTF.

CDR3 sequence reads: CASSYPGKQGYYGYTF. CDR3 DNA: TGTGCCAGCAGCTACCCTGGTAAACAGGGGTACTATGGCTACACCTTC. The J gene is TRBJ1-2, the V gene TRBV13; 7 positions agree with TRBD1. The germline V gene encodes CDR1 PRHDT and CDR2 FYEKMQ (reference sequence). This CDR3 contains 16 residues. V lost 4 bases, J lost 3 bases, and 11 bases stayed unmatched.

This clone has just one count. The sample holds other DNA sequences that translate to the same CDR3. This sequence joins TRBV4-1 and TRBJ2-1; 10 bases agree with TRBD2. The germline V gene encodes CDR1 MGHRA and CDR2 YSYEKL. V trimming: 4 bases; J trimming: 5 bases; junction bases outside the gene matches: 8. The CDR3 loop spans 16 amino acids. CDR3 DNA sequence: TGCGCCAGCAGCCCCCGGCTAGCGGGAGAAGACAATGAGCAGTTCTTC. Amino acids: CASSPRLAGEDNEQFF.

The rearrangement joins TRBV13 to TRBJ1-4; TRBD1 matches at 7 bases. Trimming removed 2 bases from V and 3 bases from J; junction bases left unmatched: 3. The CDR3 runs to 15 residues. CDR1 PRHDT and CDR2 FYEKMQ come from the germline V gene (reference sequence). CDR3 region: CASSLWDSSNEKLFF. The CDR3 region has the DNA TGTGCCAGCAGCTTATGGGACAGCTCTAATGAAAAACTGTTTTTT.

The chain has TRBV6-1 and TRBJ2-5; D may be TRBD2 (5 bases). The V gene's germline CDR1 is MNHNS and CDR2 SASEGT. Trimming stripped 0 bases from V and 4 bases from J, with 12 bases between. CDR3 length: 15 amino acids. The CDR3 protein is CASSEARGKVETQYF. CDR3 nucleotides: TGTGCCAGCAGTGAAGCTCGGGGAAAGGTAGAGACCCAGTACTTC.

V usage is TRBV7-8 and J usage is TRBJ2-7, with 10 bases fitting TRBD2. Germline CDR1 SGHVS, CDR2 FQNEAQ. With V trimmed by 5 bases and J by 2 bases, 12 bases remained unmatched. There are 17 residues in the CDR3. The CDR3 region has the DNA TGTGCCAGCAGCCAAGCATTCGGACTAGCGGATACCTACGAGCAGTACTTC. Its translation: CASSQAFGLADTYEQYF.

This clone was seen a handful of times. The chain's CDR3 is CASTSISGSSYGYTF. As DNA, the CDR3 is TGTGCCAGCACCTCGATCTCCGGGAGTTCTTATGGCTACACCTTC. The rearrangement joins TRBV6-6 to TRBJ1-2, with D hard to call. The CDR3 extends over 15 amino acids. The ends were cut back, 7 bases at V and 5 bases at J, with 20 bases in the middle. Germline V lookup: CDR1 MNHNY, CDR2 SVGAGI (reference sequence).

V and J are TRBV30 and TRBJ2-7; TRBD2 matches 14 bases. V shed 2 bases and J 5 bases; nucleotides not matched to a gene: 11. The CDR3 spans 17 residues. Germline CDR1 reads GTSNPN; CDR2 reads SVGIG (reference sequence). The CDR3 DNA follows: TGTGCCTGGAGTCGGACTAGCGGGGGGCGAACTATCAACGAGCAGTACTTC. Translated: CAWSRTSGGRTINEQYF.